Listed below are T cell receptor beta chains from one sample, sequenced in a study of shared clonotypes between healthy human individuals. Sequenced by immunoSEQ multiplex PCR; TCRdb stores in-frame clones only, minus some. Of under 650,000 clones in the sample, around 96% are singletons; the top ten hold about 0.057%. The sample was naive CD4+ T cells sorted from blood. All receptors derive from a woman aged 25 to 39 in good health. Each CDR3 is given with its conserved first and last residue. D genes are given only for firm matches. Rows may omit the clone size; those that give it use once, few, many or a size class.

TRBJ1-6 . TRBV28 . TGTGCCAGCAATCGAGGGCTGGGCTATAATTCACCCCTCCACTTT CASNRGLGYNSPLHF
TRBJ1-5 . TRBV19 . TGTGCCAGTAGTGCGAAGGACAGCACGCAGCCCCAGCATTTT CASSAKDSTQPQHF
TRBJ2-3 . TRBV4-1 . TGCGCCAGCAGCCAACCGAAGACGCAGCGGTCCAACACAGATACGCAGTATTTT CASSQPKTQRSNTDTQYF
TRBJ2-7 . TRBV28 . TGTGCCAGCAGTTTCCCCGGACGGGAGTACGAGCAGTACTTC CASSFPGREYEQYF
TRBJ2-2 . TRBV7-8 TRBD2 TGTGCCAGCAGTCTTAGAAGAGTGAGGGAGGGGAGGGCCGGGGAGCTGTTTTTT CASSLRRVREGRAGELFF
TRBJ2-7 . TRBV29-1 . TGCAGCGGACAGTATTCCTACGAGCAGTACTTC CSGQYSYEQYF
TRBJ2-3 . TRBV7-3 . TGTGCCAGCAGCTTACTGGGTAGCGTGGATACGCAGTATTTT CASSLLGSVDTQYF
TRBJ2-7 once TRBV4-2 TRBD2 TGTGCCAGCAGCCAAGAAAGCCTAGCGGGACGGGAGCAGTACTTC CASSQESLAGREQYF
TRBJ2-7 . TRBV27 . TGTGCCAGCAGTTTATTGGAAGGGTACGAGCAGTACTTC CASSLLEGYEQYF
TRBJ1-1 . TRBV6-5 . TGTGCCAGCAGTTACTCCACGGCGGCGAGGAGGGAAGCTTTCTTT CASSYSTAARREAFF
TRBJ2-7 once TRBV4-1 . TGCGCCAGCAGCCCCCAGGGGGGAGGAATCTACGAGCAGTACTTC CASSPQGGGIYEQYF
TRBJ1-2 . TRBV4-1 . TGCGCCAGCAGCCAATTAGGGCAGAACTATGGCTACACCTTC CASSQLGQNYGYTF
TRBJ2-3 . TRBV5-1 . TGCGCCAGCGGTAGAGGGAGCACAGATACGCAGTATTTT CASGRGSTDTQYF
TRBJ1-1 . TRBV19 TRBD1 TGTGCCAGTAGTATAGCCTACGACAGGGTATCCAGTGAAGCTTTCTTT CASSIAYDRVSSEAFF
TRBJ2-7 . TRBV14 . TGTGCCAGCAGCCAAGGGGTCGGTCTGAGCTCCTACGAGCAGTACTTC CASSQGVGLSSYEQYF
TRBJ2-7 . TRBV19 TRBD1 TGTGCCAGTAGTATCAAGGACAGGGGCCACGAGCAGTACTTC CASSIKDRGHEQYF
TRBJ2-5 . TRBV25-1 TRBD2 TGTGCCAGCAGTGATACTAGCGGGAGGTCCCACGAGACCCAGTACTTC CASSDTSGRSHETQYF